The clone carrying this T cell receptor (beta chain) appeared many times. Its antigen is undetermined. TCRdb independently ran MiXCR on the 5' RACE reads; one entry per CDR3 protein. The data hold approximately 9,500 distinct CDR3 sequences, with 7.5% to 9.5% observed a single time. Sample time point: sample taken at primary tumor resection. Samples were donated by 72 untreated early-stage non-small cell lung cancer patients. The data were taken from a study of spatial heterogeneity in lung cancer. About the study: Detected beta-chain sequences consistently exceeded alpha-chain sequences.

The CDR3 has 14 amino acids. V was clipped by 5 bases and J by 6 bases, with 18 bases between them. The germline CDR1 and CDR2 sequences are SGHDT and YYEEEE. Findings and limits, study-wide: It was found that expanded intratumoral alpha and beta TCR counts tracked tumor mutation counts.

The rearrangement joins TRBV5-6 to TRBJ2-7; D perhaps matches TRBD2 (7 bases). This clonotype was obtained from a male donor with early-stage non-small cell lung cancer. The sequenced sample was lung tumor tissue, obtained at surgery. CDR3 protein: CASRRGGTGSEQYF. The CDR3, as DNA: TGTGCCAGCAGGAGGGGGGGCACAGGGAGCGAGCAGTACTTC. Complete variable domain (other parts from reference TRBV5-6 and TRBJ2-7): DAGVTQSPTHLIKTRGQQVTLRCSPKSGHDTVSWYQQALGQGPQFIFQYYEEEERQRGNFPDRFSGHQFPNYSSELNVNALLLGDSALYLCASRRGGTGSEQYFGPGTRLTVT.